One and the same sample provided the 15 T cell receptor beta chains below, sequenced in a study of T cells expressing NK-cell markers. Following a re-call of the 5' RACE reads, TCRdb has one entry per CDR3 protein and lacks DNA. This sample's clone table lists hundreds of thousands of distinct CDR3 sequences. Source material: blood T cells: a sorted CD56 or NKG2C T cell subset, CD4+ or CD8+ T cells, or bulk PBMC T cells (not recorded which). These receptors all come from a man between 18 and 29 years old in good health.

The CDR3 region is CASSVGTGEGYTF. The chain uses TRBV9 and TRBJ1-2; TCRdb indicates TRBD1, and absent DNA this call remains unverified. Germline-derived CDR1 and CDR2 are SGDLS and YYNGEE. The CDR3 consists of 13 residues.

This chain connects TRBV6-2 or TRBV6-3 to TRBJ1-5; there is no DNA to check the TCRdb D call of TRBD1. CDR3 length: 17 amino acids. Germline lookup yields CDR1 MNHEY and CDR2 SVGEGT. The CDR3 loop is CASSYPTGQGGNQPQHF.

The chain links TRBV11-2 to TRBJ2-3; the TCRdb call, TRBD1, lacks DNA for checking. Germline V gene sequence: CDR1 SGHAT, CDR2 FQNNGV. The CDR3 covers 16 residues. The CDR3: CASSATTGGPADTQYF.

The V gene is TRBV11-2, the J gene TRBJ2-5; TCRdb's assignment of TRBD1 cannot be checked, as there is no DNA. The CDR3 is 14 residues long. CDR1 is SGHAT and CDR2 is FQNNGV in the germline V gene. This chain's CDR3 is CASSNRQGAQTQYF.

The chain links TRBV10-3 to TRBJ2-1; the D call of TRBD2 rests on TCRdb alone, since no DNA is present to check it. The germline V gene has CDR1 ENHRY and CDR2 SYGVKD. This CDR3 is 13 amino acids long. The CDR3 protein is CAIDPSGGNEQFF.

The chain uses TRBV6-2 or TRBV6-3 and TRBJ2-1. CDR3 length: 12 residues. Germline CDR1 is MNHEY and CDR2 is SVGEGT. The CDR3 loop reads CASSYSGDGQFF.

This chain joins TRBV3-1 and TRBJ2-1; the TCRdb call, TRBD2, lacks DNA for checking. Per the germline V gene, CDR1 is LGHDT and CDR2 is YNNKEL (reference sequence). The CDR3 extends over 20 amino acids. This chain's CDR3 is CASSQVGLAGGRSSYNEQFF.

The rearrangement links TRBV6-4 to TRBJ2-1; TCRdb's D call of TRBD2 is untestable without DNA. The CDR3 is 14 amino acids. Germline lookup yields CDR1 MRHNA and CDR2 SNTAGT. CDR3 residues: CASSASGYSNEQFF.

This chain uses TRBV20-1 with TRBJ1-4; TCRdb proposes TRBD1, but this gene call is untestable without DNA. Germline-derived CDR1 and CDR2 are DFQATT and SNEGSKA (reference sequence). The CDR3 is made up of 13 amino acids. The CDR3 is CSARDWDSQELFF.

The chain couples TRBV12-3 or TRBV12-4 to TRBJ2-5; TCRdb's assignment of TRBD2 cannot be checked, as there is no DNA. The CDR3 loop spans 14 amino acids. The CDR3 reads CASGGVGIQETQYF.

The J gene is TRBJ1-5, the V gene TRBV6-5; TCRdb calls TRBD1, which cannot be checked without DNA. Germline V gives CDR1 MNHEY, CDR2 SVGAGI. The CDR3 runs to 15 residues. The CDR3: CASSYQTGQGQPQHF.

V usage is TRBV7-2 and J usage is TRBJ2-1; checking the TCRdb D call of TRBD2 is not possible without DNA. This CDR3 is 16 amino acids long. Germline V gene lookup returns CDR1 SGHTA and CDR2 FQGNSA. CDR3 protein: CASSSQTSVNYNEQFF.

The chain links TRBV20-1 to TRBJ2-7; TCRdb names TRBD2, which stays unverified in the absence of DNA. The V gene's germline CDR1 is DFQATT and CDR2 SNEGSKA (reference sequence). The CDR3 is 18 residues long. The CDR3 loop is CSAVPLSGTSKGTYEQYF.

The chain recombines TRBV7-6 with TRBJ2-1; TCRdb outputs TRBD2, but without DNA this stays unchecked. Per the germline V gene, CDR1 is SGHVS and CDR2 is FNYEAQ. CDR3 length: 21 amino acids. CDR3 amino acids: CASSLRASSPTSGRAYNEQFF.

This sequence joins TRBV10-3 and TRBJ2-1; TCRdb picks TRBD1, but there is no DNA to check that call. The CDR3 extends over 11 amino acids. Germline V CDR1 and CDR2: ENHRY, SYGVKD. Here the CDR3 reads CAIGGSGEQFF.